This note documents a single T cell receptor (beta chain) sequence. The antigen remains undetermined. The sample belongs to a study of PD-1 blockade in classical Hodgkin lymphoma. Overall study results and limits: Underlying causes for the observed repertoire differences were not defined, possibly disease activity or prior therapy. Compared with healthy donors, newly diagnosed patients reportedly showed lower baseline TCR diversity. It was among complete responders that baseline diversity resembled that of newly diagnosed patients. Unlike CD8+ TCR diversity, which did not rise significantly by C4D1, CD4+ TCR diversity did.

V was cut by 1 base and J by 2 bases, with 12 bases left in between. Germline lookup yields CDR1 SSHAT and CDR2 FNYEAQ (reference sequence). The length of the CDR3 is 15 residues. Each of the patients experienced relapse following autologous stem cell transplantation, and their brentuximab vedotin exposure differed. TCRdb keeps only in-frame clones here, not all; method: immunoSEQ multiplex PCR. The sample includes approximately 59,000 clones, approximately 89% of them seen just once. The TCR was taken from a human donor with classical Hodgkin lymphoma. This chain links TRBV7-7 with TRBJ2-7, with D tentatively TRBD1 or TRBD2 (7 bases each). Sequenced here: peripheral blood mononuclear cells (PBMCs), sampled before the second cycle of nivolumab. CDR3 DNA sequence: TGTGCCAGCAGCTTAGGTCAGGGGGGGACCTACGAGCAGTACTTC. It specifies CASSLGQGGTYEQYF.